This T cell receptor beta chain appears in the sequencing data of a study of T cells after posttransplantation cyclophosphamide. Findings and limits, study-wide: Later blood repertoires were often dominated by clones from the donor CD8+ memory compartment. TRB clonality was highly associated with recipient CMV seropositivity and reactivation. Tissue-infiltrating T cells from skin or gut overlapped little with blood T cells.

Treatment was busulfan-fludarabine conditioning, a marrow graft, and cyclophosphamide on days +3 and +4. Sequencing was performed with immunoSEQ multiplex PCR; in TCRdb, only in-frame clones are kept and a portion is missing. This sample shows roughly 16,000 clones and no singletons; about 0.51% rests with the ten largest. V lost 0 bases and J lost 4, with 15 bases in between. Germline V lookup: CDR1 LNHNV, CDR2 YYDKDF (reference sequence). The CDR3 covers 17 residues. The sample holds many counts of this clone. The antigen remains unidentified. The sequence derives from a female patient aged 30 to 40 who received an allogeneic stem cell transplant from a related donor, was CMV-positive, and had no GVHD. A subset of T cells may come from the graft donor. Sequencing used PBMCs, obtained after allogeneic stem cell transplant with posttransplant cyclophosphamide. The chain has TRBV15 and TRBJ2-2, with D possibly TRBD1 on 6 matching bases. The CDR3 DNA reads TGTGCCACCAGCAGAGATCTCAACAGGGTTGGCACCGGGGAGCTGTTTTTT. It encodes CATSRDLNRVGTGELFF.